This TCR beta chain was retrieved from a study of early T cells in non-severe SARS-CoV-2 infection. For the study at large: The sequenced material was bulk RNA from unsorted whole blood, and its chains were unpaired. Findings of the study overall: Private and CD4 specificities were missed by VDJdb matching, which favored anti-spike CD8 responses.

Individual cDNA molecules received unique molecular identifiers. TCRdb analysed the 5' RACE reads with MiXCR anew, one entry per CDR3 protein. The sample includes over 50,000 distinct CDR3 sequences, 10% to 14% seen only once; the top ten take 1.5% to 2%. This clonotype was seen a handful of times. Its antigen is not identified. This CDR3 is 14 amino acids long. With 5 bases clipped from V and 4 bases from J, the junction kept 2 bases outside the gene matches. Germline values: CDR1 MNHNY, CDR2 SVGAGI (reference sequence). This clonotype was sampled from an adult who was a healthcare worker with PCR-confirmed SARS-CoV-2 infection or an uninfected control (not recorded which). V is TRBV6-6 and J is TRBJ2-1, with 10 nucleotides matching TRBD2. Sequencing was performed on whole blood. CDR3 coding DNA: TGTGCCAGCAGTAGCGGGGGGGGTTACAATGAGCAGTTCTTC. It translates to CASSSGGGYNEQFF.